The 30 T cell receptor beta chains reported below all come from one sample, sequenced in a study of shared clonotypes between healthy human individuals (dated by TCRdb to 2018 to 2020). The library came from the immunoSEQ multiplex PCR assay. TCRdb provides this immuneACCESS table in a form limited to in-frame rearrangements. Some clones are lacking; in checked studies, under half of them reflect an unresolved V gene, and why the rest are absent is not known. The sample table records fewer than 500,000 clones; over 60% of these occur just once. The biggest ten clones account for around 12% of the sample. The sequencing sample was made of PBMCs. Source of these receptors: a woman aged 40-49 years in good health. Some clones in this sample may be carry-over from other donors' samples.

V gene TRBV15 combines with J gene TRBJ2-1; the match to TRBD1 covers 8 bases. The CDR3 sequence is 15 residues long. The ends lost 6 bases at V and 0 bases at J; junction bases unmatched: 4. Germline V CDR1 and CDR2: LNHNV, YYDKDF (reference sequence). The CDR3 sequence is CATSVTGGSYNEQFF. The CDR3 DNA reads as TGTGCCACCAGTGTCACAGGGGGCTCCTACAATGAGCAGTTCTTC.

The V gene is TRBV6-1, the J gene TRBJ1-1, with D unclear. CDR1 and CDR2 from the germline V gene are MNHNS and SASEGT. V was clipped by 6 bases and J by 4 bases, with 12 bases between them. This CDR3 is 13 amino acids long. This chain's CDR3 is CASSYEGLTEAFF. In DNA, the CDR3 is TGTGCCAGCAGCTACGAAGGGCTCACTGAAGCTTTCTTT.

This clone appeared a few times. The genes are TRBV28 and TRBJ2-2; 11 nucleotides match TRBD2. The CDR3 runs 15 residues. Unmatched junction bases numbered 3, after V lost 3 bases and J lost 6 bases. Germline V CDR1 and CDR2: MDHEN, SYDVKM. The CDR3 nucleotides are TGTGCCAGCAGTTTTAGCGGGAGGGCCTCCGGGGAGCTGTTTTTT. Encoded protein: CASSFSGRASGELFF.

This clone showed up just a few times. The chain combines TRBV6-4 with TRBJ1-4, with no clear D. CDR1 is MRHNA, CDR2 SNTAGT, per germline. The V gene lost 0 bases and the J gene lost 2 bases, with 7 bases spanning the gap. The CDR3 is 15 residues long. CDR3 amino acids: CASSDSAGTNEKLFF. The CDR3 DNA sequence: TGTGCCAGCAGTGACTCAGCGGGGACTAATGAAAAACTGTTTTTT.

In DNA form, the CDR3 reads TGCGCCAGCAGCTCGACTAGCGGAACCTACAATGAGCAGTTCTTC. Protein product: CASSSTSGTYNEQFF. The rearrangement uses TRBV5-1 and TRBJ2-1, with 9 positions matching TRBD2. Unmatched junction bases numbered 3, after V lost 3 bases and J lost 2 bases. Germline V lookup: CDR1 SGHRS, CDR2 YFSETQ. This CDR3 region has 15 residues.

This clone was counted a few times. The CDR3 DNA reads as TGTGCCAGCAGCCCTTGGAGGACCTACAATGAGCAGTTCTTC. As protein: CASSPWRTYNEQFF. V gene TRBV11-1 combines with J gene TRBJ2-1; a possible D gene is TRBD2 (5 bases). The CDR3 contains 14 residues. The germline CDR1 and CDR2 sequences are SGHAT and FQDESV (reference sequence). The V gene lost 5 bases and the J gene lost 2 bases, with 10 bases spanning the gap.

The rearrangement uses TRBV6-6 and TRBJ1-1, with 7 bases identical to TRBD1. After removal of 2 bases from V and 1 base from J, the junction contained 1 base not matched to a gene. Per germline, CDR1 MNHNY and CDR2 SVGAGI (reference sequence). This CDR3 spans 14 amino acids. CDR3 coding DNA: TGTGCCAGCAGTTACGGGGACAGGAACACTGAAGCTTTCTTT. It codes for CASSYGDRNTEAFF.

This clone was seen a single time. A much more abundant neighbour one base away suggests this may be a read error. This chain uses TRBV7-9 with TRBJ2-7; D is uncertain. CDR3 length: 11 residues. The germline V gene has CDR1 SEHNR and CDR2 FQNEAQ (reference sequence). V was clipped by 3 bases and J by 2 bases, with 2 bases between them. The CDR3 region is CASSFAYEQYF. The CDR3 region has the DNA TGTGCCAGCAGCTTTGCCTACGAGCAGTACTTC.

This clone was recorded once. This sequence joins TRBV11-2 and TRBJ1-6; D gene ambiguous. The CDR3 consists of 15 residues. Germline-derived CDR1 and CDR2 are SGHAT and FQNNGV. V lost 0 bases, J lost 15 bases, and 18 bases lay in between. Here the CDR3 reads CASSLESGTMALLHF. The CDR3 coding sequence is TGTGCCAGCAGCTTAGAGTCCGGAACGATGGCTCTCCTCCACTTT. Full variable domain (missing parts from reference TRBV11-2 and TRBJ1-6): EAGVAQSPRYKIIEKRQSVAFWCNPISGHATLYWYQQILGQGPKLLIQFQNNGVVDDSQLPKDRFSAERLKGVDSTLKIQPAKLEDSAVYLCASSLESGTMALLHFGNGTRLTVT.

The chain employs TRBV28 and TRBJ2-5; D is perhaps TRBD2 (6 bases). The CDR3 spans 13 residues. The germline V gene encodes CDR1 MDHEN and CDR2 SYDVKM. Here the CDR3 reads CAAGRWAGETQYF. CDR3 bases: TGTGCTGCTGGTCGGTGGGCGGGGGAGACCCAGTACTTC.

The chain combines TRBV7-3 with TRBJ2-3; the D gene is possibly TRBD2 (5 bases). Germline CDR1 is SGHTA and CDR2 is FQGTGA. The CDR3 sequence is 15 residues long. The V and J ends lost 4 bases and 2 bases respectively, with 13 bases between them. The CDR3 spells CASSSQPGFTDTQYF. The CDR3, as DNA: TGTGCCAGCAGCTCCCAGCCGGGGTTCACAGATACGCAGTATTTT.

The CDR3 nucleotides are TGTGCCAGCAGTGTCGGGACGGACTATGGCTACACCTTC. Translating gives CASSVGTDYGYTF. The V gene is TRBV6-1, the J gene TRBJ1-2; tentatively, D is TRBD1 (5 bases). The V and J ends lost 4 bases and 3 bases respectively, with 9 bases between them. Looked up from germline, CDR1 is MNHNS and CDR2 is SASEGT. The CDR3 is 13 amino acids.

The chain recombines TRBV7-2 with TRBJ1-1; 7 bases align to TRBD1. The CDR3 is 15 amino acids. CDR1 is SGHTA, CDR2 FQGNSA, per germline. The V gene end was trimmed by 2 bases and the J gene end by 3 bases; junction bases not matched to a gene: 6. The CDR3 nucleotides are TGTGCCAGCAGCTTATTCGCCAGGGGGGACACTGAAGCTTTCTTT. This sequence encodes CASSLFARGDTEAFF.

There are many counts of this clone. This chain joins TRBV10-3 and TRBJ1-5; D uncertain. V was cut by 6 bases and J by 2 bases, with 14 bases left in between. The CDR3 length is 15 residues. The germline V gene has CDR1 ENHRY and CDR2 SYGVKD. This CDR3 reads CAIREGGEGNQPQHF. CDR3 nucleotides: TGTGCCATCAGAGAGGGCGGCGAGGGCAATCAGCCCCAGCATTTT.

On this clone itself: The same CDR3 also results from other DNA sequences found in this sample. The rearrangement joins TRBV19 to TRBJ2-1, with D maybe TRBD2 (6 bases). The CDR3 has 14 residues. Germline CDR1 reads LNHDA; CDR2 reads SQIVND (reference sequence). Trimming shortened V by 4 bases and J by 4 bases, and 11 bases separated the two germline ends. The CDR3 reads CASSTPGLYNEQFF. CDR3 DNA: TGTGCCAGTAGTACACCGGGACTTTACAATGAGCAGTTCTTC.

This clone was observed a few times. The chain is built from TRBV7-9 and TRBJ2-1; 10 bases are a match to TRBD1. The CDR3 contains 16 residues. The V and J ends lost 6 bases and 3 bases, in that order; junction bases with no gene match: 8. Germline CDR1 reads SEHNR; CDR2 reads FQNEAQ (reference sequence). CDR3 in amino acids: CASSSRDRGLYNEQFF. In DNA form, the CDR3 reads TGTGCCAGCAGTAGTCGGGACAGGGGTCTCTACAATGAGCAGTTCTTC.

J is TRBJ2-1 and V is TRBV29-1; 10 bases line up with TRBD1. This CDR3 is 13 amino acids long. Germline V lookup: CDR1 SQVTM, CDR2 ANQGSEA. The V and J ends lost 6 bases and 6 bases, in that order; junction bases with no gene match: 5. CDR3 nucleotide sequence: TGCAGCGTCGCGACAGGGGGCCTCAATGAGCAGTTCTTC. Protein sequence: CSVATGGLNEQFF.

The chain recombines TRBV5-1 with TRBJ2-2; 8 bases agree with TRBD1. Looked up from germline, CDR1 is SGHRS and CDR2 is YFSETQ. The length of the CDR3 is 16 residues. J was trimmed by 6 bases and V by 2 bases; bases with no gene match: 9. The CDR3 here is CASSFLGQGRAGELFF. Written as DNA, the CDR3 is TGCGCCAGCAGCTTCCTCGGACAGGGTAGAGCCGGGGAGCTGTTTTTT.

The chain combines TRBV9 with TRBJ1-2, with 7 bases identical to TRBD1. Trimming took 3 bases from V and 2 from J; bases not matched to a gene: 1. Germline V gene lookup returns CDR1 SGDLS and CDR2 YYNGEE. CDR3 size: 13 residues. The CDR3 is CASSETGNYGYTF. CDR3 bases: TGTGCCAGCAGCGAGACAGGGAACTATGGCTACACCTTC.

The chain combines TRBV4-2 with TRBJ2-7, with D maybe TRBD1 (6 bases). The CDR3 sequence is 16 residues long. V was shortened by 1 base and J by 6 bases, with 19 bases between the two germline ends. CDR1 and CDR2 (germline): LGHNA, YNFKEQ. CDR3 sequence (DNA): TGTGCCAGCAGCCAAGTGGGGGCTCCCACAGGGCTCGAGCAGTACTTC. Protein product: CASSQVGAPTGLEQYF.

This clone was detected only once. This rearrangement joins TRBV7-8 to TRBJ2-7; 10 nucleotides match TRBD2. V shed 5 bases and J 5 bases; nucleotides not matched to a gene: 15. This CDR3 comprises 17 residues. Per the germline V gene, CDR1 is SGHVS and CDR2 is FQNEAQ. The CDR3 reads CASSIELAGSGRDEQYF. The CDR3 DNA reads TGTGCCAGCAGCATAGAACTAGCGGGGAGTGGGAGGGACGAGCAGTACTTC.

V gene TRBV27 combines with J gene TRBJ2-1; D might be TRBD1 or TRBD2, each matching 5 bases. CDR1 MNHEY and CDR2 SMNVEV come from the germline V gene (reference sequence). Trimming cost V 4 bases and J 5 bases, with 12 bases left between them. There are 14 residues in the CDR3. CDR3 nucleotides: TGTGCCAGCAGTTATCTTGGGGGACACAATGAGCAGTTCTTC. Translated, it gives CASSYLGGHNEQFF.

The rearrangement joins TRBV18 to TRBJ2-1, with TRBD2 matching 13 bases. J lost 12 bases, V lost 3 bases, and 8 bases had no gene match. The CDR3 is made up of 15 amino acids. Germline CDR1 reads KGHSH; CDR2 reads LQKENI. Written as DNA, the CDR3 is TGTGCCAGCTCACCGGTGACTAGCGGGAGGTCGGGGCAGTTCTTC. Residues: CASSPVTSGRSGQFF.

DNA of the CDR3: TGTGCCAGCAGCGCAGCGACAGGGGGCGTTGGCTACACCTTC. Its protein is CASSAATGGVGYTF. The V and J genes are TRBV7-3 and TRBJ1-2, with 10 bases aligning to TRBD1. This CDR3 comprises 14 residues. Germline CDR1 is SGHTA and CDR2 is FQGTGA. After removal of 5 bases from V and 7 bases from J, the junction contained 7 bases not matched to a gene.

The chain couples TRBV11-2 to TRBJ2-5; D is perhaps TRBD1 or TRBD2 (6 bases each). This CDR3 region has 17 residues. Trimming pared 0 bases from V and 9 bases from J, leaving 23 bases between. Germline CDR1 is SGHAT and CDR2 is FQNNGV. The CDR3 nucleotides are TGTGCCAGCAGCTTAGAACGCGCCGACAGGTTTACGGGGGCCCAGTACTTC. It encodes CASSLERADRFTGAQYF.

The V gene is TRBV11-2, the J gene TRBJ2-5, with D perhaps matching TRBD2 (6 bases). The CDR3 is 14 amino acids. The V gene's germline CDR1 is SGHAT and CDR2 FQNNGV. V was pared by 1 base and J by 3 bases, with 9 bases between. CDR3 sequence (DNA): TGTGCCAGCAGCTTAGTCGGGGGAGAAGAGACCCAGTACTTC. Protein product: CASSLVGGEETQYF.

V usage is TRBV20-1 and J usage is TRBJ2-1, with D unresolved. The V end was cut by 3 bases, the J end by 7 bases, with 7 bases between. From germline, CDR1 is DFQATT and CDR2 SNEGSKA (reference sequence). The CDR3 is made up of 11 amino acids. The CDR3 region has the DNA TGCAGTGCTAGGCACGGGAATGAGCAGTTCTTC. This gives the protein CSARHGNEQFF.

The CDR3 sequence: CASSYRGDNTEAFF. CDR3 nucleotides: TGTGCCAGCAGTTACAGGGGCGACAACACTGAAGCTTTCTTT. The gene calls are TRBV6-6 and TRBJ1-1, with D maybe TRBD1 (5 bases). The CDR3 has 14 residues. Germline CDR1 reads MNHNY; CDR2 reads SVGAGI (reference sequence). V lost 2 bases, J lost 2 bases, and 9 bases lay in between.

The CDR3: CASSEVGGSQYEQYF. As DNA, the CDR3 is TGTGCCAGCAGTGAAGTGGGCGGGTCCCAATACGAGCAGTACTTC. This chain joins TRBV6-1 and TRBJ2-7; weak D call: TRBD2 (5 bases). Between the trimmed V and J ends, which lost 1 base and 4 bases, there was a span of 14 bases. This CDR3 comprises 15 residues. CDR1 is MNHNS, CDR2 SASEGT, per germline.

The V and J genes are TRBV6-1 and TRBJ1-5; a possible D gene is TRBD1 (6 bases). The CDR3 is 19 residues long. Germline V lookup: CDR1 MNHNS, CDR2 SASEGT. V lost 1 base, J lost 5 bases, and 24 bases lay in between. The chain's CDR3 is CASSEVDVGRDISYQPQHF. CDR3 coding DNA: TGTGCCAGCAGTGAAGTAGATGTCGGTAGGGACATCTCCTATCAGCCCCAGCATTTT.